This T cell receptor beta chain was sequenced during a study of blood T cell repertoires in COVID-19. Study summary: Sites in the United States, Italy and Spain provided acute and convalescent COVID-19 samples.

CDR1 and CDR2 (germline): DFQATT, SNEGSKA (reference sequence). V gave up 3 bases and J gave up 2 bases, with 10 bases separating them. This CDR3 has 14 residues. Assay used: immunoSEQ multiplex PCR; TCRdb lists only in-frame clones, some missing. This table has more than 140,000 clones, over 75% appearing once. The sample consisted of peripheral blood. This receptor was taken from a human donor in a cohort sampled during active COVID-19. The chain has TRBV20-1 and TRBJ2-2; the D gene is possibly TRBD2 (5 bases). CDR3 bases: TGCAGTGCTAGTGGGAGACTCAACACCGGGGAGCTGTTTTTT. The encoded protein is CSASGRLNTGELFF.